The 30 T cell receptor beta chains reported below all come from one sample, sequenced in a study of T-cell reconstitution after alpha-beta-depleted transplantation in children. The library targeted TCRbeta and was prepared with unique molecular identifiers. TCRdb passed the PCR reads through MiXCR, listing each CDR3 protein once. The table includes about 120,000 distinct CDR3 sequences, roughly 23% detected once. Specimen: PBMCs, mostly from graft donor cells, collected 180 days after TCRalphabeta/CD19-depleted stem cell transplant. Receptors were obtained from a male patient aged 2-10 years who had a stem cell transplant for chronic granulomatous disease, so the T cells may come from the graft donor.

This clonotype was counted many times. The rearrangement links TRBV20-1 to TRBJ2-3, with D possibly being TRBD1 (6 bases). Trimming cost V 2 bases and J 0 bases, with 9 bases left between them. The CDR3 has 14 amino acids. The germline CDR1 and CDR2 sequences are DFQATT and SNEGSKA (reference sequence). The CDR3 is CSARLGASTDTQYF. In DNA form, the CDR3 reads TGCAGTGCTAGATTGGGGGCTAGCACAGATACGCAGTATTTT.

The chain has TRBV7-2 and TRBJ2-3, with D hard to call. V was pared by 4 bases and J by 1 base, with 12 bases between. Per germline, CDR1 SGHTA and CDR2 FQGNSA. The CDR3 covers 15 residues. CDR3 amino acids: CASSSPGSGTDTQYF. The CDR3 nucleotides are TGTGCCAGCAGCTCCCCCGGGTCGGGCACAGATACGCAGTATTTT.

The genes are TRBV20-1 and TRBJ2-2; 8 bases match TRBD2. CDR1 is DFQATT, CDR2 SNEGSKA, per germline (reference sequence). This CDR3 spans 15 amino acids. Losses at the gene ends were 3 bases for V and 2 bases for J; bases not matched to a gene: 5. In nucleotides, the CDR3 is TGCAGTGCTAGTCTGGCGGGAGGAAACACCGGGGAGCTGTTTTTT. Encoded protein: CSASLAGGNTGELFF.

This clonotype has ten or more counts. The chain is built from TRBV29-1 and TRBJ1-5, with D unclear. Trimming shortened V by 5 bases and J by 5 bases, and 16 bases separated the two germline ends. The CDR3 is made up of 14 amino acids. Germline CDR1 reads SQVTM; CDR2 reads ANQGSEA. The CDR3 DNA sequence: TGCAGCGTTCGTCGACCACCCCCGTATCAGCCCCAGCATTTT. It translates to CSVRRPPPYQPQHF.

This chain joins TRBV12-3 or TRBV12-4 and TRBJ1-3, with TRBD1 identical over 8 bases. V was clipped by 3 bases and J by 4 bases; unmatched bases: 5. There are 15 residues in the CDR3. The CDR3 DNA is TGTGCCAGCAGTTTGTTGGACAGGGTGGGAAACACCATATATTTT. It codes for CASSLLDRVGNTIYF.

The rearrangement links TRBV29-1 to TRBJ2-1; TRBD2 agrees at 12 bases. The CDR3 spans 16 residues. The trim removed 1 base at V and 3 bases at J, leaving 4 bases unmatched. Germline V CDR1 and CDR2: SQVTM, ANQGSEA. The DNA of the CDR3 is TGCAGCGTTGAAGGGCTAGCGGGAGGGATCTACAATGAGCAGTTCTTC. Its protein is CSVEGLAGGIYNEQFF.

This clonotype occurred a few times. The chain uses TRBV5-6 and TRBJ2-3; TRBD2 agrees at 13 bases. The CDR3 runs to 19 residues. Trimming removed 4 bases from V and 2 bases from J; junction bases left unmatched: 13. The germline V gene encodes CDR1 SGHDT and CDR2 YYEEEE. CDR3 sequence: CASSPTGTSGIRLTDTQYF. The CDR3 DNA reads TGTGCCAGCAGCCCCACCGGGACTAGCGGGATTAGGCTCACAGATACGCAGTATTTT.

The rearrangement uses TRBV20-1 and TRBJ2-4; 7 bases line up with TRBD1. In germline, CDR1 is DFQATT, CDR2 SNEGSKA (reference sequence). J gave up 5 bases and V 0 bases, and 16 bases lay outside the gene matches. The CDR3 has 18 residues. CDR3: CSAREGSQGDGLENIQYF. The CDR3 bases are TGCAGTGCTAGAGAGGGGTCGCAGGGGGACGGATTGGAAAACATTCAGTACTTC.

As for this clonotype: A read error is possible here, since a much larger clone lies one base away. The rearrangement uses TRBV5-1 and TRBJ2-1; D is undetermined. This CDR3 has 16 residues. Germline V gives CDR1 SGHRS, CDR2 YFSETQ. The DNA for the CDR3 is TGCGCCGGCAGCTTTAGTTTAGTAGCTGGTTACAATGAGCAGTTCTTC. This codes for CAGSFSLVAGYNEQFF.

This clonotype was recorded many times. The genes are TRBV3-1 and TRBJ2-1, with 9 bases identical to TRBD2. Germline V lookup: CDR1 LGHDT, CDR2 YNNKEL (reference sequence). The CDR3 is 15 amino acids. The V segment lost 2 bases and the J segment 5 bases; nucleotides outside the gene matches: 4. Here the CDR3 DNA reads TGTGCCAGCAGCCAACGCGCGGGGGGGAACAATGAGCAGTTCTTC. Translated, it gives CASSQRAGGNNEQFF.

At least ten counts were recorded for this clonotype. The gene calls are TRBV5-5 and TRBJ2-3, with D unresolved. The CDR3 totals 14 residues. V lost 2 bases and J lost 2, with 9 bases in between. From germline, CDR1 is SGHKS and CDR2 YYEKEE (reference sequence). The CDR3 DNA is TGTGCCAGCAGCTTACAGAGATACACAGATACGCAGTATTTT. This encodes CASSLQRYTDTQYF.

This clonotype was detected ten times or more. This chain joins TRBV29-1 and TRBJ1-2; D not certain. The CDR3 runs 11 residues. Germline-derived CDR1 and CDR2 are SQVTM and ANQGSEA. V shed 4 bases and J shed 3 bases, with 6 bases lying between them. CDR3 nucleotides: TGCAGCGTTGGAGAGGACTATGGCTACACCTTC. This encodes CSVGEDYGYTF.

This rearrangement joins TRBV9 to TRBJ1-3, with TRBD1 matching over 7 bases. With 7 bases clipped from V and 1 base from J, the junction kept 8 bases outside the gene matches. This CDR3 region has 15 residues. Germline V CDR1 and CDR2: SGDLS, YYNGEE. The CDR3 DNA is TGTGCCAGCCAGACAGGGCCCGGGTCTGGAAACACCATATATTTT. This encodes CASQTGPGSGNTIYF.

V and J are TRBV5-1 and TRBJ2-3; 9 positions match TRBD1. Trimming removed 4 bases from V and 1 base from J; junction bases left unmatched: 7. Germline CDR1 and CDR2: SGHRS and YFSETQ. The CDR3 has 16 residues. The CDR3 DNA follows: TGCGCCAGCAGCCCAGGACAGGGGATCGGCACAGATACGCAGTATTTT. It yields the protein CASSPGQGIGTDTQYF.

The gene calls are TRBV12-3 or TRBV12-4 and TRBJ1-2; no firm D call. The CDR3 extends over 13 amino acids. V lost 3 bases and J lost 7, with 12 bases in between. The CDR3 nucleotides are TGTGCCAGCAGTTTCGGTAGGGTAGGTGGCTACACCTTC. It specifies CASSFGRVGGYTF.

The chain employs TRBV20-1 and TRBJ2-3, with D possibly TRBD2 on 5 matching bases. The CDR3 is made up of 14 amino acids. From germline, CDR1 is DFQATT and CDR2 SNEGSKA (reference sequence). V gave up 3 bases and J gave up 5 bases, with 15 bases separating them. In nucleotides, the CDR3 is TGCAGTGCTAGCCCTTATGGGGAGAAAGATACGCAGTATTTT. Its translation: CSASPYGEKDTQYF.

Ten or more counts support this clonotype. This sequence joins TRBV20-1 and TRBJ2-7, with 7 bases that match TRBD2. The germline V gene has CDR1 DFQATT and CDR2 SNEGSKA (reference sequence). This CDR3 region has 12 residues. V was pared by 2 bases and J by 10 bases, with 8 bases of the junction left unmatched. CDR3 amino acids: CSARQAGVLQYF. CDR3 coding DNA: TGCAGTGCTAGACAGGCGGGAGTTTTACAGTACTTC.

The chain recombines TRBV5-1 with TRBJ2-5; unclear D gene. CDR1 and CDR2 (germline): SGHRS, YFSETQ. This CDR3 contains 15 residues. Trimming took 0 bases from V and 2 from J, leaving 11 bases between them. CDR3 amino acids: CASSLGLGSQETQYF. The CDR3 bases are TGCGCCAGCAGCTTGGGTTTGGGCAGTCAAGAGACCCAGTACTTC.

This clonotype was seen a few times. A much larger clone lies one base from this, so it may be a read error. The chain links TRBV6-5 to TRBJ1-1; D not certain. The germline CDR1 and CDR2 sequences are MNHEY and SVGAGI. V was pared by 4 bases and J by 1 base, with 7 bases between. The CDR3 contains 13 residues. CDR3: CASSCSPNTEAFF. The DNA of the CDR3 is TGTGCCAGCAGTTGCTCGCCGAACACTGAAGCTTTCTTT.

V usage is TRBV10-3 and J usage is TRBJ2-7; a weak D match, TRBD1 (5 bases). The CDR3 spans 15 residues. Trimming took off 0 bases at V and 2 bases at J, with 11 bases between the two ends. Germline lookup yields CDR1 ENHRY and CDR2 SYGVKD. CDR3 DNA: TGTGCCATCAGTGAGTCGGCCCCAGGGACCTACGAGCAGTACTTC. Protein sequence: CAISESAPGTYEQYF.

V gene TRBV10-2 combines with J gene TRBJ1-4; a weak D match, TRBD1 (5 bases). This CDR3 spans 13 amino acids. The V and J ends lost 4 bases and 7 bases respectively, with 10 bases between them. The germline gives CDR1 WSHSY, CDR2 SAAADI. CDR3 nucleotides: TGCGCCAGCAGTGGACAGATCAGTGAAAAACTGTTTTTT. Translation: CASSGQISEKLFF.

This clonotype was detected many times. The chain employs TRBV20-1 and TRBJ2-1; 10 nucleotides line up with TRBD2. The J segment lost 13 bases and the V segment lost 3 bases, leaving 12 bases of the junction unmatched. This CDR3 has 14 amino acids. Germline V gives CDR1 DFQATT, CDR2 SNEGSKA (reference sequence). The CDR3 nucleotides read TGCAGTGCTAGGGGGGAGACTAGCGGGTTTTATCAGTTCTTC. Amino acid sequence: CSARGETSGFYQFF.

This rearrangement joins TRBV25-1 to TRBJ2-7; D possibly corresponds to TRBD2 (6 bases). Germline V CDR1 and CDR2: MGHDK, SYGVNS. The CDR3 runs to 10 residues. The CDR3 sequence: CATGDGEQYF. The DNA for the CDR3 is TGTGCGACGGGAGATGGCGAGCAGTACTTC.

Many counts were recorded for this clonotype. This chain links TRBV30 with TRBJ2-1, with 7 bases identical to TRBD2. The germline V gene has CDR1 GTSNPN and CDR2 SVGIG (reference sequence). After removal of 0 bases from V and 2 bases from J, the junction contained 7 bases not matched to a gene. The CDR3 sequence is 16 residues long. The CDR3 loop reads CAWSVHTGGPYNEQFF. For the CDR3, the DNA is TGTGCCTGGAGTGTACACACGGGAGGCCCCTACAATGAGCAGTTCTTC.

This clonotype was seen repeatedly, ten times or more. The CDR3 reads CASSTDRGPYNEQFF. DNA for the CDR3: TGTGCCAGCAGCACGGACAGGGGACCCTACAATGAGCAGTTCTTC. The chain has TRBV5-4 and TRBJ2-1, with TRBD1 matching over 9 bases. J gave up 2 bases and V 4 bases, and 4 bases lay outside the gene matches. The CDR3 length is 15 residues. Germline loops: CDR1 SGHNT, CDR2 YYREEE (reference sequence).

The CDR3 sequence: CSARENRGLGNIQYF. The CDR3 DNA sequence: TGCAGTGCTAGAGAAAACAGGGGGCTGGGAAACATTCAGTACTTC. The J gene is TRBJ2-4, the V gene TRBV20-1; TRBD1 agrees at 9 bases. The V and J ends lost 0 bases and 6 bases, in that order; junction bases with no gene match: 6. Germline CDR1 and CDR2: DFQATT and SNEGSKA (reference sequence). There are 15 residues in the CDR3.

This clonotype appeared a few times. V usage is TRBV15 and J usage is TRBJ2-1; 9 bases align to TRBD2. From germline, CDR1 is LNHNV and CDR2 YYDKDF (reference sequence). This CDR3 has 17 amino acids. The V segment lost 1 base and the J segment 1 base; nucleotides outside the gene matches: 5. The CDR3 DNA reads as TGTGCCACCAGCAGAGGGGGAGCGGGAGGTTCCTACAATGAGCAGTTCTTC. Residues: CATSRGGAGGSYNEQFF. Together with reference TRBV15 and TRBJ2-1, the CDR3 gives the full variable domain: DAMVIQNPRYQVTQFGKPVTLSCSQTLNHNVMYWYQQKSSQAPKLLFHYYDKDFNNEADTPDNFQSRRPNTSFCFLDIRSPGLGDTAMYLCATSRGGAGGSYNEQFFGPGTRLTVL.

This clonotype was observed a few times. The chain joins TRBV12-3 or TRBV12-4 to TRBJ2-7, with unresolved D. Trimming cost V 3 bases and J 0 bases, with 9 bases left between them. CDR3 length equals 14 residues. CDR3 in amino acids: CASSFGGNSYEQYF. In DNA, the CDR3 is TGTGCCAGCAGTTTTGGTGGGAACTCCTACGAGCAGTACTTC.

This clonotype was seen only a few times. The chain joins TRBV29-1 to TRBJ2-1; 13 nucleotides line up with TRBD2. V was pared by 2 bases and J by 6 bases, with 13 bases of the junction left unmatched. The germline V gene encodes CDR1 SQVTM and CDR2 ANQGSEA. The CDR3 is 18 amino acids. The CDR3 nucleotides read TGCAGCGTTGAACACTTTGGACTAGCGGGAGATCCGGGCAATGAGCAGTTCTTC. Its protein product is CSVEHFGLAGDPGNEQFF.

This sequence joins TRBV6-1 and TRBJ1-2; 10 nucleotides line up with TRBD1. CDR3 length: 14 amino acids. Germline V gives CDR1 MNHNS, CDR2 SASEGT. The V segment lost 7 bases and the J segment 8 bases; nucleotides outside the gene matches: 10. CDR3 in DNA: TGTGCCAGCACCCTGGGGGGACAGGGGCTGGGCTACACCTTC. Translating gives CASTLGGQGLGYTF.